The rows below give T cell receptor beta chains drawn from one sample of a study of T cells in Graves' hyperthyroidism and ophthalmopathy. TCRdb passed the multiplex PCR reads through MiXCR, listing each CDR3 protein once. The repertoire consists of some 440,000 distinct CDR3 sequences, with around 16% occurring once and the leading ten covering roughly 14%. Sequenced: blood. These receptors were collected from a woman in her late teens or twenties with Graves' hyperthyroidism. CDR3s include the opening cysteine and the closing phenylalanine or tryptophan. Each record gives: CDR3 protein, CDR3 DNA, V gene, J gene, clone size, D gene. The D gene is left open where the match is weak. Rows give clone size only sometimes, using once, few, many, or a class for an expanded clone.

cdr3_aa: CSVESSPNYNEQFF; cdr3_nt: TGCAGCGTTGAAAGCAGTCCGAACTACAATGAGCAGTTCTTC; v_call: TRBV29-1; j_call: TRBJ2-1; clone_size: many; d_call: .
cdr3_aa: CASSLWRLAGGHNEQFF; cdr3_nt: TGTGCCAGCAGTTTATGGAGACTAGCGGGAGGGCACAATGAGCAGTTCTTC; v_call: TRBV28; j_call: TRBJ2-1; clone_size: many; d_call: TRBD2
cdr3_aa: CASSSETGVGYGYTF; cdr3_nt: TGCGCCAGCAGCTCCGAGACAGGGGTGGGCTATGGCTACACCTTC; v_call: TRBV5-1; j_call: TRBJ1-2; clone_size: .; d_call: TRBD1
cdr3_aa: CASSLGGVDQPQHF; cdr3_nt: TGTGCCAGCAGCTTAGGGGGGGTAGATCAGCCCCAGCATTTT; v_call: TRBV7-9; j_call: TRBJ1-5; clone_size: .; d_call: .
cdr3_aa: CSARPGTVGWDNEQYF; cdr3_nt: TGCAGTGCTAGACCGGGGACAGTGGGTTGGGACAATGAGCAGTACTTC; v_call: TRBV20-1; j_call: TRBJ2-7; clone_size: .; d_call: TRBD1
cdr3_aa: CASSPWDFTGELFF; cdr3_nt: TGTGCCAGCAGCCCTTGGGACTTCACCGGGGAGCTGTTTTTT; v_call: TRBV7-9; j_call: TRBJ2-2; clone_size: many; d_call: .
cdr3_aa: CASSSGGRLTGELFF; cdr3_nt: TGTGCCAGCAGTTCCGGAGGTCGCCTCACCGGGGAGCTGTTTTTT; v_call: TRBV12-3/TRBV12-4; j_call: TRBJ2-2; clone_size: many; d_call: .
cdr3_aa: CSASGGPGTNYGYTF; cdr3_nt: TGCAGCGCCTCTGGGGGGCCGGGCACTAACTATGGCTACACCTTC; v_call: TRBV20-1; j_call: TRBJ1-2; clone_size: few; d_call: .
cdr3_aa: CASSRTSGSDTGELFF; cdr3_nt: TGTGCCAGCAGCCGGACTAGCGGGAGTGACACCGGGGAGCTGTTTTTT; v_call: TRBV7-2; j_call: TRBJ2-2; clone_size: many; d_call: TRBD2
cdr3_aa: CASTVQGAFNYGYTF; cdr3_nt: TGTGCCAGCACCGTACAGGGGGCTTTCAACTATGGCTACACCTTC; v_call: TRBV11-3; j_call: TRBJ1-2; clone_size: many; d_call: TRBD1
cdr3_aa: CASSYWGGQYF; cdr3_nt: TGTGCCAGCAGTTACTGGGGAGGCCAGTACTTC; v_call: TRBV6-5; j_call: TRBJ2-5; clone_size: few; d_call: .
cdr3_aa: CASSPRENEQFF; cdr3_nt: TGTGCCAGCAGCCCACGGGAGAATGAGCAGTTCTTC; v_call: TRBV11-1; j_call: TRBJ2-1; clone_size: many; d_call: .
cdr3_aa: CAIREQGAYTDTQYF; cdr3_nt: TGTGCCATCCGCGAACAGGGGGCATACACAGATACGCAGTATTTT; v_call: TRBV10-3; j_call: TRBJ2-3; clone_size: few; d_call: TRBD1
cdr3_aa: CASSQDPRQIGYNEQFF; cdr3_nt: TGTGCCAGCAGCCAAGATCCGAGACAGATTGGGTACAATGAGCAGTTCTTC; v_call: TRBV14; j_call: TRBJ2-1; clone_size: .; d_call: .
cdr3_aa: CASSRERAGELFF; cdr3_nt: TGTGCTAGCAGCCGCGAAAGGGCCGGGGAGCTGTTTTTT; v_call: TRBV7-7; j_call: TRBJ2-2; clone_size: .; d_call: .
cdr3_aa: CASSLADRGSPLTDTQYF; cdr3_nt: TGTGCCAGCAGCTTAGCGGACAGGGGATCACCTCTCACAGATACGCAGTATTTT; v_call: TRBV11-3; j_call: TRBJ2-3; clone_size: many; d_call: TRBD1
cdr3_aa: CASSVGGTGRYTEAFF; cdr3_nt: TGTGCCAGTAGTGTCGGAGGGACAGGGAGGTATACTGAAGCTTTCTTT; v_call: TRBV19; j_call: TRBJ1-1; clone_size: few; d_call: TRBD1
cdr3_aa: CASSYSQYSYEQYF; cdr3_nt: TGTGCCAGCAGTTACTCGCAGTACTCCTACGAGCAGTACTTC; v_call: TRBV6-2/TRBV6-3; j_call: TRBJ2-7; clone_size: many; d_call: .
cdr3_aa: CASSFPANEQFF; cdr3_nt: TGTGCCAGCAGTTTCCCGGCCAATGAGCAGTTCTTC; v_call: TRBV12-3/TRBV12-4; j_call: TRBJ2-1; clone_size: .; d_call: .
cdr3_aa: CASSWGGNQETQYF; cdr3_nt: TGTGCCAGCAGCTGGGGGGGGAATCAAGAGACCCAGTACTTC; v_call: TRBV7-2; j_call: TRBJ2-5; clone_size: few; d_call: TRBD2
cdr3_aa: CASSPSGVQETQYF; cdr3_nt: TGTGCCAGCAGCCCGTCGGGCGTTCAAGAGACCCAGTACTTC; v_call: TRBV11-2; j_call: TRBJ2-5; clone_size: many; d_call: .
cdr3_aa: CASSEAGFEEEKLFF; cdr3_nt: TGTGCCAGCAGTGAAGCGGGCTTCGAGGAAGAAAAACTGTTTTTT; v_call: TRBV2; j_call: TRBJ1-4; clone_size: few; d_call: .
cdr3_aa: CASVGVRQETRYEQYF; cdr3_nt: TGTGCCAGCGTAGGGGTAAGACAGGAGACCCGCTACGAGCAGTACTTC; v_call: TRBV6-2/TRBV6-3; j_call: TRBJ2-7; clone_size: .; d_call: .
cdr3_aa: CASSVEPLGPAFF; cdr3_nt: TGTGCCAGCAGCGTAGAACCCCTAGGTCCAGCTTTCTTT; v_call: TRBV9; j_call: TRBJ1-1; clone_size: .; d_call: .
cdr3_aa: CASSLWSYVGDTQYF; cdr3_nt: TGTGCCAGCAGCTTGTGGAGCTATGTAGGGGATACGCAGTATTTT; v_call: TRBV11-2; j_call: TRBJ2-3; clone_size: many; d_call: .
cdr3_aa: CASSSDGRTQYF; cdr3_nt: TGTGCCAGCAGCTCGGACGGGAGAACCCAGTACTTC; v_call: TRBV13; j_call: TRBJ2-5; clone_size: few; d_call: .
cdr3_aa: CASSVGSSGGISEQYF; cdr3_nt: TGTGCCAGCAGCGTAGGTTCTAGCGGGGGTATCTCCGAGCAGTACTTC; v_call: TRBV9; j_call: TRBJ2-7; clone_size: many; d_call: TRBD2
cdr3_aa: CAISRPIYGYTF; cdr3_nt: TGTGCCATCAGCCGCCCCATCTATGGCTACACCTTC; v_call: TRBV10-3; j_call: TRBJ1-2; clone_size: .; d_call: .
cdr3_aa: CASSLARDRVYGYTF; cdr3_nt: TGTGCCAGCAGTTTAGCCCGGGACAGGGTTTACGGCTACACCTTC; v_call: TRBV12-3/TRBV12-4; j_call: TRBJ1-2; clone_size: many; d_call: TRBD1
cdr3_aa: CASSSPVGYPRLF; cdr3_nt: TGTGCCAGCAGTTCGCCTGTGGGCTACCCGAGGCTCTTC; v_call: TRBV28; j_call: TRBJ2-5; clone_size: .; d_call: .
cdr3_aa: CASSPTNYNEQFF; cdr3_nt: TGTGCCAGCAGTCCCACAAATTACAATGAGCAGTTCTTC; v_call: TRBV28; j_call: TRBJ2-1; clone_size: many; d_call: .
cdr3_aa: CASSLEGSSSYNEQFF; cdr3_nt: TGTGCCAGCAGCTTAGAAGGCTCGAGCTCCTACAATGAGCAGTTCTTC; v_call: TRBV7-6; j_call: TRBJ2-1; clone_size: many; d_call: .
cdr3_aa: CASSKDRDNEKLFF; cdr3_nt: TGTGCCAGCAGCAAGGACAGGGACAATGAAAAACTGTTTTTT; v_call: TRBV7-9; j_call: TRBJ1-4; clone_size: few; d_call: TRBD1
cdr3_aa: CASSSPGSRGVGEQFF; cdr3_nt: TGTGCCAGCAGTTCCCCCGGTAGCAGAGGGGTCGGTGAGCAGTTCTTC; v_call: TRBV28; j_call: TRBJ2-1; clone_size: many; d_call: .
cdr3_aa: CASSLHTGNTIYF; cdr3_nt: TGTGCCAGCAGCTTACATACTGGAAACACCATATATTTT; v_call: TRBV5-8; j_call: TRBJ1-3; clone_size: many; d_call: .
cdr3_aa: CASSYLSAGYYGYTF; cdr3_nt: TGTGCCAGCAGTTACCTCTCGGCAGGGTACTATGGCTACACCTTC; v_call: TRBV6-6; j_call: TRBJ1-2; clone_size: many; d_call: .
cdr3_aa: CASSPPGFLSNQPQHF; cdr3_nt: TGTGCCAGCAGCCCCCCAGGGTTCCTTAGCAATCAGCCCCAGCATTTT; v_call: TRBV7-8; j_call: TRBJ1-5; clone_size: many; d_call: .
cdr3_aa: CASRPRGNNQPQHF; cdr3_nt: TGTGCCAGCAGGCCCCGGGGAAACAATCAGCCCCAGCATTTT; v_call: TRBV6-2/TRBV6-3; j_call: TRBJ1-5; clone_size: .; d_call: .
cdr3_aa: CASSLSGGVDEQYF; cdr3_nt: TGTGCCAGCAGTTTATCAGGGGGTGTAGACGAGCAGTACTTC; v_call: TRBV28; j_call: TRBJ2-7; clone_size: many; d_call: TRBD1
cdr3_aa: CASSGGQGALTYEQYF; cdr3_nt: TGCGCCAGCAGCGGGGGACAGGGGGCTTTGACCTACGAGCAGTACTTC; v_call: TRBV5-1; j_call: TRBJ2-7; clone_size: few; d_call: TRBD1
cdr3_aa: CASSRTGGSSPLHF; cdr3_nt: TGTGCCAGCAGCCGAACAGGGGGGAGTTCACCCCTCCACTTT; v_call: TRBV27; j_call: TRBJ1-6; clone_size: .; d_call: TRBD1